The entry that follows covers one T cell receptor (beta chain) sequence. Its specific antigen is unknown. No per-base quality is available; no much larger clone lies one base away. This sample is part of a study of CD8+ T cells in alopecia areata (dated by TCRdb to 2016 to 2019). As for the study more broadly: Treated patients were enrolled in an open-label pilot trial of oral tofacitinib at 5 to 10 mg twice daily for moderate-to-severe alopecia areata. Patients on tofacitinib were biopsied at baseline and after 4 and 24 weeks of treatment, and several of the patients also had a later scalp biopsy. RNA was extracted with the PAXgene miRNA kit for fixed scalp, the miRNeasy kit for PBMCs, and the RNeasy kit for mouse skin. Tofacitinib was administered for 6 to 18 months, and 6 months of follow-up off drug were then conducted to assess delayed response and recurrence. TCRbeta CDR3 regions were amplified by immunoSEQ multiplex PCR using 35 Vbeta forward and 13 Jbeta reverse primers. High-throughput TCRbeta sequencing was used to examine T cell clonal expansion in alopecia areata in both the C3H/HeJ mouse model and human patients. The SALT score, which quantifies the percentage of affected scalp surface area, was used to measure disease severity in treated patients. In humans, TCRbeta sequencing was performed on scalp tissue and on sorted CD4+ and CD8+ peripheral blood T cells from healthy controls and from patients with patchy or totalis/universalis alopecia areata. Clonality in the scalp was compared among normal scalp (n=4), patchy alopecia areata scalp (n=8), and alopecia totalis/universalis scalp (n=8). The study at large found these results: Scalp TCR repertoire analysis is complicated because resident alphabeta T cells in normal human skin are also sequenced, whereas mouse skin is dominated by gammadelta T cells. Shared TCR sequences between patients were less evident than in mice, which may be partly attributable to HLA diversity in the patient population. Scalp clonality and the number of expanded CD8+ clones among the top 100 scalp clones were significantly decreased by tofacitinib. During tofacitinib treatment, many expanded lesional clones stuck around in both scalp and blood, and this persistence may partly explain why relapse happens after treatment is stopped. Higher clonality and more expanded CD8+ clones were observed in lesional scalp than in normal scalp, particularly in alopecia totalis/universalis, a finding suggestive of antigenic drive. Because the treated cohort was small and included a single nonresponder, larger studies are needed to assess links between baseline CD8+ expansion and response.

What this sample's treatment or condition label stands for: oral pan-JAK inhibitor, 5-10 mg twice daily. Peripheral blood and lesional scalp punch biopsies were obtained from patients with alopecia areata. PBMCs were isolated by density centrifugation and stained for CD3, CD4 and CD8, and CD4+ and CD8+ T cells were sorted on a FACSAria. Libraries were made using the immunoSEQ multiplex PCR assay. For TCR sequencing, RNA was extracted from every sample and reverse transcribed into cDNA to serve as template. SuperScript III was used for first-strand cDNA synthesis, primed with a 2:1 mix of oligo-dT and random hexamers. A synthetic immune receptor repertoire was used to gauge amplification bias, and whatever bias remained was removed computationally. The authors processed their data as follows. Raw reads were preprocessed to remove errors, and CDR3 was defined according to IMGT conventions as the region from the conserved cysteine to phenylalanine. Clonality was computed as 1 minus the Shannon entropy, with the entropy normalized by log2 of the number of productive unique TCRs. CD4 or CD8 identity of scalp clones was inferred by cross-referencing scalp TCRbeta sequences with sorted blood CD4 and CD8 repertoires. Held by TCRdb, this immuneACCESS table contains in-frame sequences only and omits some clones. Under half of the omission traces to an unresolved V gene where checked; the cause of the rest is unknown. For V, J and clone size, that table is used; D and trimming come from the DNA. The sample data list about 250,000 clones, and roughly 63% of these were observed just once. Clones ranked in the top ten supply roughly 0.88% of the sample.

CDR1 SGHTA and CDR2 FQGNSA were looked up in the germline V gene. The CDR3 has 14 amino acids, counting the end cysteine and phenylalanine. CDR3 DNA is the only sequence kept; it has 42 bases, read in frame from the first base. V sheds 1 base and J sheds 3 bases, leaving 10 bases between their ends. Material: CD4+ T cells sorted from blood, obtained between weeks 51 and 52, from a patient treated with tofacitinib. This clonotype originated in a human donor with alopecia areata. The chain is made from TRBV7-2 and TRBJ2-7; no confident D gene assignment can be made. The DNA is TGTGCCAGCAGCTTAGGACTGTCTTACTACGAGCAGTACTTC. Protein translation: CASSLGLSYYEQYF.